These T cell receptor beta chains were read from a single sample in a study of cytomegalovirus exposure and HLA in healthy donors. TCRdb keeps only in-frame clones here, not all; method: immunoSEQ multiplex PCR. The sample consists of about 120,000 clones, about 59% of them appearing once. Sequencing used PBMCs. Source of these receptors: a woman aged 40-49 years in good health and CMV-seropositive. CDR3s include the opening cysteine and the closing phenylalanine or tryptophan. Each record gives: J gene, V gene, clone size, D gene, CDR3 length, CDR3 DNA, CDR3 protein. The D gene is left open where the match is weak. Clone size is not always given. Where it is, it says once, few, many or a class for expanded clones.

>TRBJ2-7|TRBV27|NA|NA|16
TGTGCCAGCAGGCCCTTGGGGGGGCTTTTGGCCTACGAGCAGTACTTC
CASRPLGGLLAYEQYF
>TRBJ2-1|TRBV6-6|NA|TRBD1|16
TGTGCCAGCAGTTACTCGGACAGGGGGCCTTACAATGAGCAGTTCTTC
CASSYSDRGPYNEQFF
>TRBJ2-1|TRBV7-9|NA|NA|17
TGTTCCAGCAGCTATATCGCCGGGACTGAGGCCTACAATGAGCAGTTCTTC
CSSSYIAGTEAYNEQFF
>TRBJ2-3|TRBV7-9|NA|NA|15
TGTGCCAGCAGCGCCCCCCGGGATAGCACAGATACGCAGTATTTT
CASSAPRDSTDTQYF
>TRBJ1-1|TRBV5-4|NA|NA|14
TGTGCCAGCAGCCCGTGGACAGCGAACACTGAAGCTTTCTTT
CASSPWTANTEAFF
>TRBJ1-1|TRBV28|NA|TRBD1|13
TGTGCCAGCAGGGGGACAGGTTTAGCTGAAGCTTTCTTT
CASRGTGLAEAFF
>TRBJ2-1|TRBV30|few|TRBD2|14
TGTGCCTGGAGTTGGGGACTAGCACAGAGTGAGCAGTTCTTC
CAWSWGLAQSEQFF
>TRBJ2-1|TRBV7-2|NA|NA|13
TGTGCCAGCAGCTTAGAGTTGAGGATTGAGCAGTTCTTC
CASSLELRIEQFF
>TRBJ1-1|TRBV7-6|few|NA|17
TGTGCCAGCAGCTTAGCGTCCCCGCCGGTAGTGAACACTGAAGCTTTCTTT
CASSLASPPVVNTEAFF
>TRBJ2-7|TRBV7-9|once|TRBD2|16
TGTGCCAGCAGCCCTAGGGCCACTAGCGGCTCCTACGAGCAGTACTTC
CASSPRATSGSYEQYF
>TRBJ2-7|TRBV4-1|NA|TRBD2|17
TGCGCCAGCAGTGTAACCGCGGTAAGGACTAGCGGCCACGAGCAGTACTTC
CASSVTAVRTSGHEQYF
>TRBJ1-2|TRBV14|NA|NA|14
TGTGCCAGCAGCCACGCGGGACGGCTCACAAACTACACCTTC
CASSHAGRLTNYTF
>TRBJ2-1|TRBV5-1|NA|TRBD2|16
TGCGCCAGCAGCTTGGGACTAGCGCTGTCCTACAATGAGCAGTTCTTC
CASSLGLALSYNEQFF
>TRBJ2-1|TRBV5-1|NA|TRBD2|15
TGCGCCAGCAGCCCCGGGACTAGCGTAAACAATGAGCAGTTCTTC
CASSPGTSVNNEQFF
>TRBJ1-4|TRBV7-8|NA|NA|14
TGTGCCAGCAGCTTGACAGACTTTAATGAAAAACTGTTTTTT
CASSLTDFNEKLFF
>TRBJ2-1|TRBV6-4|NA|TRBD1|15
TGTGCCAGCAGTGAGGCAGGGGGTGACCCAGGGGAGCAGTTCTTC
CASSEAGGDPGEQFF
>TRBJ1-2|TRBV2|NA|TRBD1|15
TGTGCCAGCAGTAAGACAGGGCTTGCTAACTATGGCTACACCTTC
CASSKTGLANYGYTF
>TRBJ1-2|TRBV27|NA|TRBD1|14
TGTGCCAGCAGCAAGACAGGGGGCTTCTATGGCTACACCTTC
CASSKTGGFYGYTF
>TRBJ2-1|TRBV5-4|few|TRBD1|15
TGTGCCAGCAGGCTAGACAGGGTCGTCCACAATGAGCAGTTCTTC
CASRLDRVVHNEQFF
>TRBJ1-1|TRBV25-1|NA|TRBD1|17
TGTGCCAGCAGTGAAAGGGGACAGGGGGCGTTTGACACTGAAGCTTTCTTT
CASSERGQGAFDTEAFF
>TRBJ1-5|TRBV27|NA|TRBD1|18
TGTGCCAGCCGACCCGGTGTATCGGACAGGACGGGCAATCAGCCCCAGCATTTT
CASRPGVSDRTGNQPQHF
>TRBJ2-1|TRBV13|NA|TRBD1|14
TGTGCCAGCAGCGCAGGGGGCGCTTACAATGAGCAGTTCTTC
CASSAGGAYNEQFF
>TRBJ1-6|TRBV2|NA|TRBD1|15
TGTGCCAGCCGACAGGGGGCACTTGATAATTCACCCCTCCACTTT
CASRQGALDNSPLHF
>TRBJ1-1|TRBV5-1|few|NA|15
TGCGCCAGCAGCTTGGTAACGGGAGGGGACACTGAAGCTTTCTTT
CASSLVTGGDTEAFF
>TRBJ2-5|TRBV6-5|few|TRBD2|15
TGTGCCAGCAGCCTCGGGACTAGCGGGAGGGAGACCCAGTACTTC
CASSLGTSGRETQYF
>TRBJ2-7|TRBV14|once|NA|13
TGTGCCAGCAGCCAAGATATCCGCTACGAGCAGTACTTC
CASSQDIRYEQYF
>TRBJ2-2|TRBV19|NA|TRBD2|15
TGTGCCAGTAGTATCGTCACTAGCGGCACCGGGGAGCTGTTTTTT
CASSIVTSGTGELFF
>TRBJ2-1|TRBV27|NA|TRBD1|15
TGTGCCAGCAGTCCCGGGACAGGGGCGTACAATGAGCAGTTCTTC
CASSPGTGAYNEQFF
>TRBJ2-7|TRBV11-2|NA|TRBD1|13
TGTGCCAGCAGCTACAGGGGGCCCTACGAGCAGTACTTC
CASSYRGPYEQYF
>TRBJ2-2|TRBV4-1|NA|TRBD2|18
TGCGCCAGCAGCCAGACTCTAGCGGGAGAGGGGAACACCGGGGAGCTGTTTTTT
CASSQTLAGEGNTGELFF
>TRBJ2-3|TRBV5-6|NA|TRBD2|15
TGTGCCAGCTATTTGCGGGGGTCTAGCACAGATACGCAGTATTTT
CASYLRGSSTDTQYF
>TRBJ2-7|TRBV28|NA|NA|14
TGTGCCAGCACTGGGATCCCGGGGACCTACGAGCAGTACTTC
CASTGIPGTYEQYF
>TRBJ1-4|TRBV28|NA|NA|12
TGTGCCAGCAGTACGCATGAGTTGCGTCTGTTTTTT
CASSTHELRLFF
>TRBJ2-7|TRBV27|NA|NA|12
TGTGCCAGCAGTTTAACAGGTTACGAGCAGTACTTC
CASSLTGYEQYF
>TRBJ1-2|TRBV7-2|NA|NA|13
TGTGCCAGTACCCTACCCCCAAAGGGGGGCTACACCTTC
CASTLPPKGGYTF
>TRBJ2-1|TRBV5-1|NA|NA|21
TGCGCCAGCAGCTTGGTACGCTTTTCGACATCGAGGGAGGGGGACTACAATGAGCAGTTCTTC
CASSLVRFSTSREGDYNEQFF
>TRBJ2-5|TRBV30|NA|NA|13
TGTGCCTGGAGTTCAGGGAACCAAGAGACCCAGTACTTC
CAWSSGNQETQYF
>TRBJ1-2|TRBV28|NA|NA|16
TGTGCCAGCAGTGGTTCCAGACCGGGGGTGGGCTATGGCTACACCTTC
CASSGSRPGVGYGYTF
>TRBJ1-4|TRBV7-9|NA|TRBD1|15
TGTGCCAGCAGCTTACCGGGACAGCCTAATGAAAAACTGTTTTTT
CASSLPGQPNEKLFF
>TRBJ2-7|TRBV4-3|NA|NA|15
TGCGCCAGCAGCCAAGGCGCAGGGGACTCCTACGAGCAGTACTTC
CASSQGAGDSYEQYF
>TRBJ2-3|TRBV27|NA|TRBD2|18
TGTGCCAGCAGTCCCCGGTTCTCCTTGCGGGAGACCACAGATACGCAGTATTTT
CASSPRFSLRETTDTQYF
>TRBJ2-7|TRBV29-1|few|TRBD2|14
TGCAGCGTTGAAGAGGGACTAGCGGGATCTCAACATTACTTC
CSVEEGLAGSQHYF
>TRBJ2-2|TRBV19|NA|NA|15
TGTGCCAGTATTCCGACGGAGCCGTGGACCGGGGAGCTGTTTTTT
CASIPTEPWTGELFF
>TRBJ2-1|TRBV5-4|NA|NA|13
TGTGCCAGCAGCGTCGGACAGTACAATGAGCAGTTCTTC
CASSVGQYNEQFF
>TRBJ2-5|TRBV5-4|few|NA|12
TGTGCCAGCAGCTTCCCCTCTGAGACCCAGTACTTC
CASSFPSETQYF
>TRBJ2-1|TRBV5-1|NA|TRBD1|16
TGCGCCAGCAGCGGAGGGACAGGGGGCGCGTTCAGTGAGCAGTTCTTC
CASSGGTGGAFSEQFF
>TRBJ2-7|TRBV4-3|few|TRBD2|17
TGCGCCAGCAGCCAAGACTTAGCGGGAGTGGGGTGGTACGAGCAGTACTTC
CASSQDLAGVGWYEQYF
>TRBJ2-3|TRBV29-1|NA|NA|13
TGCAGCGTTCAACTAGTCCTCACAGATACGCAGTATTTT
CSVQLVLTDTQYF
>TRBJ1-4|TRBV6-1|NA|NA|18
TGTGCCAGCAGTGATTGTAGTTGTCTCCTAGTCGACAATGAAAAACTGTTTTTT
CASSDCSCLLVDNEKLFF
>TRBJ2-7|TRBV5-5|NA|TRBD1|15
TGTGCCAGCAGCTTGTGGAGACAGGGGGGCTCCGAGCAGTACTTC
CASSLWRQGGSEQYF
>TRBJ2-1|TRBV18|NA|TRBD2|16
TGTGCCAGCTCACCATCTAGCGGGGCGCTGTACAATGAGCAGTTCTTC
CASSPSSGALYNEQFF